Sequencing of this TCR beta chain was carried out in a study of T-cell memory formation after mild COVID-19. This CDR3 spans 13 amino acids. V shed 6 bases and J shed 4 bases, with 10 bases lying between them. A word on this clonotype: Its antigen is undetermined.

The 5'RACE method, run with constant-segment primers, produced TCR alpha and TCR beta cDNA libraries (carrying sample barcodes and UMIs). TCRdb ran MiXCR on the 5' RACE reads and lists one entry per CDR3 protein. The sample shows over 500,000 distinct CDR3 sequences, roughly 17% of them seen only once. Study results and limitations: Certain responding clones were present in pre-infection memory, suggesting participation of cross-reactive memory. Confirmation was lacking for SARS-CoV-2 specificity of second-wave clones that peaked on day 37. CD4/CD8 balance held among clones contracting day 15 to 85, and later expanders leaned CD4+.

J is TRBJ1-3 and V is TRBV12-3 or TRBV12-4; D call uncertain. This receptor was taken from an adult woman who had mild COVID-19 (a few samples of this study predate the infection). Cell type and time point are not known. Sequencing was performed on PBMCs or a T cell subset sorted from them (not recorded which). The CDR3, as DNA: TGTGCCAGCAGCTCCTTGGAGGGAAACACCATATATTTT. This gives the protein CASSSLEGNTIYF.